This T cell receptor beta chain comes out of a study of T cell changes during pregnancy in multiple sclerosis (dated by TCRdb to between 2018 and 2021). Study-level background: Changes in the T cell repertoire over the course of pregnancy were examined in this study in women with multiple sclerosis.

Library prep was done by the immunoSEQ multiplex PCR assay. Sourced from immuneACCESS, this table was stored by TCRdb with only in-frame sequences that have V and J called. A share of the clones is absent; for the studies checked, an unresolved V gene accounts for under half, and the remainder has no known explanation. Within this sample are some 100,000 clones, with 94% of them counted one time only. Approximately 0.97% of the sample belongs to the ten largest clones. About this clone: The antigen this receptor binds is unknown. Base-call qualities are not available, and no considerably larger clone is one nucleotide away.

From the cysteine up to the phenylalanine, the CDR3 has a length of 12 residues. CDR3 DNA is the only sequence kept; it has 36 bases, read in frame from the first base. Compared with germline, V lacks 4 bases and J lacks 7 bases; bases without a gene match: 4. CDR1 is given as SGHAT and CDR2 as FQDESV, both from the germline V gene (reference sequence). Here the sequenced sample was peripheral blood, taken before pregnancy. The sequence derives from a female donor with multiple sclerosis, enrolled in a pregnancy study. The chain couples TRBV11-1 to TRBJ2-7, and 7 junction bases match TRBD2. The DNA sequence is as follows: TGTGCCAGCAGCTCAATGGGGGGGGAGCAGTACTTC. Its translation reads: CASSSMGGEQYF. The variable domain in full, with residues beyond the CDR3 obtained from the reference TRBV11-1 and TRBJ2-7 genes, is EAEVAQSPRYKITEKSQAVAFWCDPISGHATLYWYRQILGQGPELLVQFQDESVVDDSQLPKDRFSAERLKGVDSTLKIQPAELGDSAMYLCASSSMGGEQYFGPGTRLTVT.